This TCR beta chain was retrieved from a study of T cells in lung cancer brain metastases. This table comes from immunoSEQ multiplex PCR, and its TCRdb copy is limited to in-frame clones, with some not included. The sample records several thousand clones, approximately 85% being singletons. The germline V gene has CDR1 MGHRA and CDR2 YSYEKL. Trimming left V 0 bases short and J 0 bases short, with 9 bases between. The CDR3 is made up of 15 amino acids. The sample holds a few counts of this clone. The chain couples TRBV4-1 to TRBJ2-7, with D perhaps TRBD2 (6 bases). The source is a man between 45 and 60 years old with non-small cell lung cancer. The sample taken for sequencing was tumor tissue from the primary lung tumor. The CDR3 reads CASSQEERVSYEQYF. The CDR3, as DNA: TGCGCCAGCAGCCAAGAGGAGCGGGTCTCCTACGAGCAGTACTTC.